The sequence of this T cell receptor beta chain was determined in a study of blood T cells in healthy people across ages. General study results and limits: Estimated diversity, derived from one million T cells, was regarded as an underestimate. Long-lived and aged donors differed, with more naive CD4+ cells and higher diversity in the long-lived.

Primed by a sample-barcoded 5' primer and a J-beta primer mix, a second PCR proceeded for about 7 to 11 cycles. Individual samples furnished no less than 2.5 million CDR3-containing paired-end reads apiece. TCRdb recomputed calls from the 5' RACE reads with MiXCR, one row per CDR3 protein. The sample gives approximately 730,000 distinct CDR3 sequences, roughly 44% of which show up once; around 20% is in the top ten. The sample providers were healthy Caucasian people from Russia, aged roughly 6 to 95. This clonotype was seen repeatedly, ten times or more. Its antigen is still unknown. Sequenced: blood. The TCR sequence derives from a woman aged 55 to 70 in good health.

In nucleotides, the CDR3 is TGCAGCGTCGCCGGACTAGCGGCAAGTAGCTCCTACGAGCAGTACTTC. Translation gives CSVAGLAASSSYEQYF. The chain is built from TRBV29-1 and TRBJ2-7, with 10 bases identical to TRBD2. The ends lost 6 bases at V and 0 bases at J; junction bases unmatched: 11. CDR1 SQVTM and CDR2 ANQGSEA come from the germline V gene. CDR3 size: 16 residues.